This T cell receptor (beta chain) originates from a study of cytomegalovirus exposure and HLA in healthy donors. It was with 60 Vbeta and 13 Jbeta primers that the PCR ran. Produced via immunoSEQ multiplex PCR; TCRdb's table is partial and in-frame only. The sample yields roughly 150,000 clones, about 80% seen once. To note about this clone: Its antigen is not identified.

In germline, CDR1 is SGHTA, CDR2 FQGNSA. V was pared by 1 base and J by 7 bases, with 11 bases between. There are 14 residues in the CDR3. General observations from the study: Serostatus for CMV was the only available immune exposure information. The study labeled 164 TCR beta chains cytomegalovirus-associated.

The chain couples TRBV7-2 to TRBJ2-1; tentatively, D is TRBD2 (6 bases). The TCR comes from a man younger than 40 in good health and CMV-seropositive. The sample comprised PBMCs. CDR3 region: CASSLVWRDNEQFF. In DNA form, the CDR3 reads TGTGCCAGCAGCTTAGTTTGGAGGGATAATGAGCAGTTCTTC.